A selection of T cell receptor beta chains follows, all from one sample in a study of T cells in Graves' hyperthyroidism and ophthalmopathy. TCRdb reprocessed the multiplex PCR reads via MiXCR and lists one record per CDR3 protein. The table has around 450,000 distinct CDR3 sequences, around 14% seen once; the top ten hold roughly 13%. Sample: blood. All receptors derive from a woman aged 18-29 years with Graves' hyperthyroidism. Each CDR3 is given with its conserved first and last residue. The order of the fields is J gene, clone size, V gene, CDR3 protein. Clone size, where shown, is once, few, many, or a class for clones that have expanded.

J gene: TRBJ2-2
clone size: -
V gene: TRBV5-1
CDR3 protein: CASSLAGELAGHGELFF

J gene: TRBJ1-4
clone size: few
V gene: TRBV6-1
CDR3 protein: CASREGGGYKLFF

J gene: TRBJ2-5
clone size: many
V gene: TRBV28
CDR3 protein: CASRGPGRPTYF

J gene: TRBJ1-1
clone size: many
V gene: TRBV29-1
CDR3 protein: CSVLKQGALSEAFF

J gene: TRBJ1-3
clone size: few
V gene: TRBV7-6
CDR3 protein: CASSLNVPDRAGNTIYF

J gene: TRBJ2-3
clone size: -
V gene: TRBV12-3/TRBV12-4
CDR3 protein: CASSKHRGGGTGTQYF

J gene: TRBJ2-2
clone size: many
V gene: TRBV7-2
CDR3 protein: CASSLLMRAELFF

J gene: TRBJ2-5
clone size: many
V gene: TRBV18
CDR3 protein: CASSPRTSIWETQYF

J gene: TRBJ1-4
clone size: -
V gene: TRBV20-1
CDR3 protein: CSAREMGATNEKLFF

J gene: TRBJ2-5
clone size: few
V gene: TRBV5-1
CDR3 protein: CASQGDSQETQYF

J gene: TRBJ2-1
clone size: many
V gene: TRBV11-2
CDR3 protein: CASSSLTGYNEQFF

J gene: TRBJ2-3
clone size: -
V gene: TRBV4-2
CDR3 protein: CASSQAREGADTQYF

J gene: TRBJ2-3
clone size: many
V gene: TRBV5-1
CDR3 protein: CASSKRTDLSTDTQYF

J gene: TRBJ1-3
clone size: few
V gene: TRBV20-1
CDR3 protein: CSAPDRVRGNTIYF

J gene: TRBJ1-3
clone size: many
V gene: TRBV7-2
CDR3 protein: CASSLVGAPSGNTIYF

J gene: TRBJ2-1
clone size: few
V gene: TRBV5-4
CDR3 protein: CASSLVRGKGEQFF

J gene: TRBJ2-1
clone size: -
V gene: TRBV2
CDR3 protein: CASSGTFNEQFF

J gene: TRBJ1-5
clone size: -
V gene: TRBV5-6
CDR3 protein: CASSSERNNQPQHF

J gene: TRBJ2-7
clone size: -
V gene: TRBV7-7
CDR3 protein: CASSLTAGDEQYF

J gene: TRBJ1-1
clone size: many
V gene: TRBV11-2
CDR3 protein: CASTLGKNTEAFF

J gene: TRBJ2-3
clone size: few
V gene: TRBV6-1
CDR3 protein: CASSSLPSVSGTPSTDTQYF

J gene: TRBJ1-1
clone size: many
V gene: TRBV10-1
CDR3 protein: CASSAGRSNTEAFF

J gene: TRBJ2-7
clone size: few
V gene: TRBV28
CDR3 protein: CASSLRQTNPYEQYF

J gene: TRBJ2-1
clone size: -
V gene: TRBV9
CDR3 protein: CASSAGGLAGLEQFF

J gene: TRBJ2-7
clone size: -
V gene: TRBV13
CDR3 protein: CASTTSAGGYPYEQYF

J gene: TRBJ2-1
clone size: many
V gene: TRBV3-1
CDR3 protein: CASSQEWLAEYNEQFF

J gene: TRBJ1-4
clone size: many
V gene: TRBV20-1
CDR3 protein: CSARDLERTTNEKLFF

J gene: TRBJ2-3
clone size: many
V gene: TRBV28
CDR3 protein: CASSLVLDTQYF

J gene: TRBJ1-2
clone size: few
V gene: TRBV29-1
CDR3 protein: CSVDSGSRHSF

J gene: TRBJ2-3
clone size: -
V gene: TRBV24-1
CDR3 protein: CATSDRASPSTDTQYF

J gene: TRBJ1-3
clone size: -
V gene: TRBV20-1
CDR3 protein: CSFQHGTGGASDTIYF

J gene: TRBJ2-1
clone size: many
V gene: TRBV5-1
CDR3 protein: CASSLLTLAEGNNEQFF

J gene: TRBJ2-7
clone size: many
V gene: TRBV6-2/TRBV6-3
CDR3 protein: CASRRDGRFSYYEQYF

J gene: TRBJ1-5
clone size: -
V gene: TRBV4-1
CDR3 protein: CASSQDLNSNQPQHF

J gene: TRBJ1-3
clone size: few
V gene: TRBV6-6
CDR3 protein: CASSYLGGNSGNTIYF

J gene: TRBJ1-2
clone size: many
V gene: TRBV6-1
CDR3 protein: CASSEVFQVVNGYTF

J gene: TRBJ2-3
clone size: -
V gene: TRBV12-3/TRBV12-4
CDR3 protein: CASTLGGLAGASTDTQYF

J gene: TRBJ1-1
clone size: few
V gene: TRBV7-2
CDR3 protein: CASSPIRRTLNTEAFF

J gene: TRBJ2-2
clone size: -
V gene: TRBV19
CDR3 protein: CASSIGGLAGYIGELFF

J gene: TRBJ1-2
clone size: many
V gene: TRBV11-2
CDR3 protein: CASSTTRLIYGYTF

J gene: TRBJ1-5
clone size: few
V gene: TRBV19
CDR3 protein: CASSIVRGRGSNQPQHF

J gene: TRBJ2-3
clone size: many
V gene: TRBV5-5
CDR3 protein: CASSLRQLFFTDTQYF

J gene: TRBJ2-1
clone size: many
V gene: TRBV27
CDR3 protein: CASSGLAGDRSGNEQFF

J gene: TRBJ1-2
clone size: many
V gene: TRBV5-1
CDR3 protein: CASRVDRRINYGYTF

J gene: TRBJ2-1
clone size: -
V gene: TRBV5-4
CDR3 protein: CASSSKVASGREFF

J gene: TRBJ2-7
clone size: many
V gene: TRBV15
CDR3 protein: CATSRDMREFYEQYF

J gene: TRBJ2-2
clone size: many
V gene: TRBV6-1
CDR3 protein: CASSDRDRDTGELFF

J gene: TRBJ1-1
clone size: many
V gene: TRBV28
CDR3 protein: CASSLTVRASTEAFF

J gene: TRBJ1-1
clone size: many
V gene: TRBV12-3/TRBV12-4
CDR3 protein: CASRSLEGTEAFF

J gene: TRBJ1-1
clone size: many
V gene: TRBV11-1
CDR3 protein: CASSPPTGGSAEAFF

J gene: TRBJ1-6
clone size: -
V gene: TRBV20-1
CDR3 protein: CSVPGQGNSPLHF

J gene: TRBJ2-5
clone size: many
V gene: TRBV7-9
CDR3 protein: CASSTPMVASGSGMETQYF

J gene: TRBJ1-2
clone size: -
V gene: TRBV20-1
CDR3 protein: CSAQLGDYGYTF

J gene: TRBJ1-1
clone size: many
V gene: TRBV11-2
CDR3 protein: CASRIDRGRNTEAFF

J gene: TRBJ1-1
clone size: many
V gene: TRBV20-1
CDR3 protein: CSAAPGNTEAFF

J gene: TRBJ2-1
clone size: many
V gene: TRBV12-3/TRBV12-4
CDR3 protein: CASSLAQGVVSEQFF

J gene: TRBJ1-3
clone size: -
V gene: TRBV24-1
CDR3 protein: CATSEHSGNTIYF